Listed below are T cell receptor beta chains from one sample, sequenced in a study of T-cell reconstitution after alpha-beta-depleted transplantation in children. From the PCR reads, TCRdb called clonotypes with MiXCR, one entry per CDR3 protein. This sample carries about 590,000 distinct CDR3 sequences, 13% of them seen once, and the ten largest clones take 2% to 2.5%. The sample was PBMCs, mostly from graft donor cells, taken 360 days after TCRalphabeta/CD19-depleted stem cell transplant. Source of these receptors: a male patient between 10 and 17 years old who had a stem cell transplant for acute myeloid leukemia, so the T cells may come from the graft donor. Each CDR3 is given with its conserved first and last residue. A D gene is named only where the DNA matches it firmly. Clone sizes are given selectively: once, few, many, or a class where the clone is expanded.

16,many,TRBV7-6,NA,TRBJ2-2,TGTGCCAGCAGCTTAGTGAGTGGGACGGACACCGGGGAGCTGTTTTTT,CASSLVSGTDTGELFF
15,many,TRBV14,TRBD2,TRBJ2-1,TGTGCCAGCAGCCAAATCGGCGGGAGATCTGGTGAGCAGTTCTTC,CASSQIGGRSGEQFF
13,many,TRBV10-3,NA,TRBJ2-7,TGTGCCATCAGTGCACAACTATCGTACGAGCAGTACTTC,CAISAQLSYEQYF
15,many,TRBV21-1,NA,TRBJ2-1,TGTGCCAGCAGCAAAGGGGAAGTATTATACAATGAGCAGTTCTTC,CASSKGEVLYNEQFF
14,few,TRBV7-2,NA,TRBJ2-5,TGTGCCAGCAGCCTCGCACCGGTAGGAGAGACCCAGTACTTC,CASSLAPVGETQYF
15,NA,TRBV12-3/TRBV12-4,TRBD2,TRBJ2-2,TGTGCCAGCAGTCTACTAGCGGGAGGTTTCGGGGAGCTGTTTTTT,CASSLLAGGFGELFF
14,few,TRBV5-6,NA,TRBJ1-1,TGTGCCAGCAGCGGGGAAGGGGGGATAACTGAAGCTTTCTTT,CASSGEGGITEAFF
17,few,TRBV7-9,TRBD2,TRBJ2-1,TGTGCCAGCAGCTTTCTCAAAAGCGGGATTAACCGCAATGAGCAGTTCTTC,CASSFLKSGINRNEQFF
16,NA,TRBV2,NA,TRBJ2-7,TGTGCCAGCAGTGAAGCACCCCGACGGCTCCTTTACGAGCAGTACTTC,CASSEAPRRLLYEQYF
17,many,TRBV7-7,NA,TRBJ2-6,TGTGCTAGCAGCCCTCTGGAGCCCCTCTCTGGGGCCAACGTCCTGACTTTC,CASSPLEPLSGANVLTF
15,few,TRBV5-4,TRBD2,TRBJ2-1,TGTGCCAGCAGCTTCACTCGGGACTACTACAATGAGCAGTTCTTC,CASSFTRDYYNEQFF
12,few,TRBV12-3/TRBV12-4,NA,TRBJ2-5,TGTGCCAGCAGCACTTATGGAGAGACCCAGTACTTC,CASSTYGETQYF
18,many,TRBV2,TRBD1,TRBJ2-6,TGTGCCAGCACCGGAAAGACAGGGGGTGGCTCTGGGGCCAACGTCCTGACTTTC,CASTGKTGGGSGANVLTF
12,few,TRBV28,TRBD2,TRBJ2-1,TGTGCCAGCAATACTCAGAAGCGGGGGCAGTTCTTC,CASNTQKRGQFF
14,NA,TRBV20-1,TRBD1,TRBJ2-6,TGCAGTGCTATGGACAGGGTCGGGGCCAACGTCCTGACTTTC,CSAMDRVGANVLTF
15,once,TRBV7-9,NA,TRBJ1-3,TGTGCCAGCAGCTTGAGGGGGGTCTCTGGAAACACCATATATTTT,CASSLRGVSGNTIYF
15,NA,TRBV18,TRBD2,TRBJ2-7,TGTGCCAGCTCACCACCGACTAGCGGCTCGTACGAGCAGTACTTC,CASSPPTSGSYEQYF
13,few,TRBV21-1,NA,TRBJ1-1,TGTGCCAGCAGCAGGCAGGGGAGCACTGAAGCTTTCTTT,CASSRQGSTEAFF
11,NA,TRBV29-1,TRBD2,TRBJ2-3,TGCAGCTCCCGGGGGACTAATACGCAGTATTTT,CSSRGTNTQYF
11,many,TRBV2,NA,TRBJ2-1,TGTGCCAGCAGAGCCCTCAATGAGCAGTTCTTC,CASRALNEQFF
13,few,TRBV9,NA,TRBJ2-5,TGTGCCAGCAGCGTCCACCTCCAAGAGACCCAGTACTTC,CASSVHLQETQYF
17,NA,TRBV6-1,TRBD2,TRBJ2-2,TGTGCCAGCACCCGGGGTCTAGCGGGAGGGGACACCGGGGAGCTGTTTTTT,CASTRGLAGGDTGELFF
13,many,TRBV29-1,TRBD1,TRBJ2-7,TGCAGCGTTGAAAGAGGGGACAGGGACGAGCAGTACTTC,CSVERGDRDEQYF
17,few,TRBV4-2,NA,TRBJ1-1,TGTGCCAGCAGCCGAGAAGGGGGAAGGGCCGGGAACACTGAAGCTTTCTTT,CASSREGGRAGNTEAFF
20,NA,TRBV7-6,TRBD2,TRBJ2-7,TGTGCCAGCAGCTTAGCATCGGGACTAGCGGGAGGTTCGAGCTCCTACGAGCAGTACTTC,CASSLASGLAGGSSSYEQYF
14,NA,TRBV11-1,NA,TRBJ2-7,TGTGCCAGCAGAGCCCCGGGCCCGACCTACGAGCAGTACTTC,CASRAPGPTYEQYF
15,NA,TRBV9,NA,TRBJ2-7,TGTGCCAGCAGCGTAACCCCTAGCCGTGTCTACGAGCAGTACTTC,CASSVTPSRVYEQYF
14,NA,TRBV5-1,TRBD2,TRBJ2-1,TGCGCCAGCAGCTTGGTCGGGAGGATTGATGAGCAGTTCTTC,CASSLVGRIDEQFF
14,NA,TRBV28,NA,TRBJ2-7,TGTGCCAGCAGTTTATTAGTAGAAGGCTACGAGCAGTACTTC,CASSLLVEGYEQYF
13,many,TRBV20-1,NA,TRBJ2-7,TGCAGTGCAGGACCGTCTTCCTCCTACGAGCAGTACTTC,CSAGPSSSYEQYF
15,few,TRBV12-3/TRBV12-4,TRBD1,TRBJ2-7,TGTGCCAGCAGCCCTAGGACAGGGTCACCCTACGAGCAGTACTTC,CASSPRTGSPYEQYF
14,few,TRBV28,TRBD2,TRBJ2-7,TGTGCCAGCAGGGGTAGCGGGACCACCTACGAGCAGTACTTC,CASRGSGTTYEQYF
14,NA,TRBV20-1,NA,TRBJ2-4,TGCAGTGCTAGTATCGTCTCGGTCAAAAACATTCAGTACTTC,CSASIVSVKNIQYF
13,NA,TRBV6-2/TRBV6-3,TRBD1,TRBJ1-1,TGTGCCAGCAGGACAGGGCGACAAACTGAAGCTTTCTTT,CASRTGRQTEAFF
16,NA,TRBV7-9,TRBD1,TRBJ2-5,TGTGCCAGCAGCTTAACGGGCAGGGGGAATAGAGAGACCCAGTACTTC,CASSLTGRGNRETQYF
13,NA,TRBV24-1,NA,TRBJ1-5,TGTGCCACCAGTGGCCACTACAATCAGCCCCAGCATTTT,CATSGHYNQPQHF
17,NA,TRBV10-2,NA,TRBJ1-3,TGCGCCAGCAGCGACACGGGCGGGCAGAGCTCTGGAAACACCATATATTTT,CASSDTGGQSSGNTIYF
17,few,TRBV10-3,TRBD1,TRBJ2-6,TGTGCCATCAGTGGCAGGGGGATGAGCTCTGGGGCCAACGTCCTGACTTTC,CAISGRGMSSGANVLTF
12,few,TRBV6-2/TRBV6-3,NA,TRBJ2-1,TGTGCCAGCACGTTCACTTACAATGAGCAGTTCTTC,CASTFTYNEQFF
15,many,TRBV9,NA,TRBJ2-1,TGTGCCAGCGGGGGCGCGGGAAGTTCCTACAATGAGCAGTTCTTC,CASGGAGSSYNEQFF
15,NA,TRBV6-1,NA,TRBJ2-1,TGTGCCAGCAGCTGGCGGTGGGGCACCTACAATGAGCAGTTCTTC,CASSWRWGTYNEQFF
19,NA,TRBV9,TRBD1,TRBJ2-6,TGTGCCAGCAGCGTCACGACAGGGGGCCGAAGCTTTGGGGCCAACGTCCTGACTTTC,CASSVTTGGRSFGANVLTF
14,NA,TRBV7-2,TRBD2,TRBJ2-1,TGTGCCAGCGGACTAGCGAAAACCTACAATGAGCAGTTCTTC,CASGLAKTYNEQFF
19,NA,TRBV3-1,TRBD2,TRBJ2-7,TGTGCCTTCTGTTTAGGCCCCGGGACTAGCGGTCCTAGTGAGTACGAGCAGTACTTC,CAFCLGPGTSGPSEYEQYF
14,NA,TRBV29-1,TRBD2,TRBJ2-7,TGCAGCGTCCCCAGCGGGAGAATCCGAGACGAGCAGTACTTC,CSVPSGRIRDEQYF
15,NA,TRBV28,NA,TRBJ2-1,TGTGCCAGCAGTCCATCCCAGGGACGGACCAATGAGCAGTTCTTC,CASSPSQGRTNEQFF
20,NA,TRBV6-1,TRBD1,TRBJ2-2,TGTGCCAGCAGTACATACAGGGGACAGGGGGGACTAGTCGGAACCGGGGAGCTGTTTTTT,CASSTYRGQGGLVGTGELFF
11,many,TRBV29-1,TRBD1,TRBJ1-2,TGCAGCGGGACAGGGGTTTATGGCTACACCTTC,CSGTGVYGYTF
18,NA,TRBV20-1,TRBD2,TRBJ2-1,TGCAGTGCTAGTGACAGGGGACTAGCGGGGGGGCCGTACAATGAGCAGTTCTTC,CSASDRGLAGGPYNEQFF
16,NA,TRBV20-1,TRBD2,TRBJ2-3,TGCAGTGCTAGGATAGCTTTAGCGGGGCGCACAGATACGCAGTATTTT,CSARIALAGRTDTQYF
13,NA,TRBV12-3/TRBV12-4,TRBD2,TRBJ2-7,TGTGCCACCAGCCCTAGCGGACCCTACGAGCAGTACTTC,CATSPSGPYEQYF
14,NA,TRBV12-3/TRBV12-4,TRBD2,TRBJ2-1,TGTGCCAGCAGTTTAGCGGGAGGGCAAGGTGAGCAGTTCTTC,CASSLAGGQGEQFF
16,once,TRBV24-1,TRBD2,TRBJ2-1,TGTGCCACCAGTGAAAGACTAGCGACCCGATCCTCGGCGCAGTTCTTC,CATSERLATRSSAQFF
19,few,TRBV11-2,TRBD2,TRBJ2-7,TGTGCCAGCAGCTCCCTAGCGGGGATTAGCGGGGCCTTCTCCTACGAGCAGTACTTC,CASSSLAGISGAFSYEQYF
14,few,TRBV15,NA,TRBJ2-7,TGTGCCACCAGCCGTCACAGGGTTACCTACGAGCAGTACTTC,CATSRHRVTYEQYF